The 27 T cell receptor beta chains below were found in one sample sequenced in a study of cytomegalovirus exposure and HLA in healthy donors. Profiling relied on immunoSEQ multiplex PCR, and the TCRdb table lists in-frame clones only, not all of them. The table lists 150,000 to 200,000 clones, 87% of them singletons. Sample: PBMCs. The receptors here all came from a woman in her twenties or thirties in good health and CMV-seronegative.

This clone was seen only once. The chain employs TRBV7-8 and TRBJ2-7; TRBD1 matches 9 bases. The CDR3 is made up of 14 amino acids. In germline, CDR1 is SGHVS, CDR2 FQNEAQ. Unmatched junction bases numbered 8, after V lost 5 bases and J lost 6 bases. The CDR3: CASSPGQGSSEQYF. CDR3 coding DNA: TGTGCCAGCAGCCCGGGACAGGGAAGTTCCGAGCAGTACTTC.

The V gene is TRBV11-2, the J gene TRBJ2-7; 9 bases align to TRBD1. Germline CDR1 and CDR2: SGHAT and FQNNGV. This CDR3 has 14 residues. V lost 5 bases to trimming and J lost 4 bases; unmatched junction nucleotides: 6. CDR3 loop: CASSPGQGPYEQYF. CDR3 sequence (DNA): TGTGCCAGCAGCCCGGGACAGGGTCCTTACGAGCAGTACTTC. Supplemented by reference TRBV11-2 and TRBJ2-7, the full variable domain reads EAGVAQSPRYKIIEKRQSVAFWCNPISGHATLYWYQQILGQGPKLLIQFQNNGVVDDSQLPKDRFSAERLKGVDSTLKIQPAKLEDSAVYLCASSPGQGPYEQYFGPGTRLTVT.

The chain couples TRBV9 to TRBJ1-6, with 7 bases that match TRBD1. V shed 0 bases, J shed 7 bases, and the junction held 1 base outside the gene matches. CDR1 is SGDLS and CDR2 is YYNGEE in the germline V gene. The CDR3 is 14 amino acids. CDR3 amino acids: CASSVGGQNSPLHF. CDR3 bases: TGTGCCAGCAGCGTAGGGGGACAGAATTCACCCCTCCACTTT.

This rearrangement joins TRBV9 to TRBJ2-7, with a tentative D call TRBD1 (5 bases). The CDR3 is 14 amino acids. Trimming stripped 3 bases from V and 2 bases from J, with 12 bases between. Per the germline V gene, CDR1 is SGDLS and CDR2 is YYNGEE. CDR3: CASSAQQVPYEQYF. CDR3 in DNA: TGTGCCAGCAGCGCGCAACAGGTTCCCTACGAGCAGTACTTC.

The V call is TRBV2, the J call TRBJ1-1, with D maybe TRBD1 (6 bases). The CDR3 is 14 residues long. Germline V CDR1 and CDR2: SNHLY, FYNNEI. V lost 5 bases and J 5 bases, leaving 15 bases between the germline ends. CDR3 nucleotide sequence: TGTGCCAGCAGTCCAGGGGAGGGTTTGACTGAAGCTTTCTTT. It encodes CASSPGEGLTEAFF.

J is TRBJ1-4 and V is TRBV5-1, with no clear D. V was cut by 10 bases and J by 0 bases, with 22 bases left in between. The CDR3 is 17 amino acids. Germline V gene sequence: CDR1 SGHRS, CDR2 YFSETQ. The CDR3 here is CADSVRKSSTTNEKLFF. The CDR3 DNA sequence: TGCGCCGACTCAGTACGCAAGTCCTCGACAACTAATGAAAAACTGTTTTTT.

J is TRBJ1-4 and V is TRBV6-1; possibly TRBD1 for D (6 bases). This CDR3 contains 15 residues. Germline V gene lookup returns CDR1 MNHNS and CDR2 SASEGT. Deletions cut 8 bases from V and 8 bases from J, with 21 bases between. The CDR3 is CASAGSGGGGEKLFF. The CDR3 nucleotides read TGTGCCAGCGCAGGGTCGGGGGGGGGCGGCGAAAAACTGTTTTTT.

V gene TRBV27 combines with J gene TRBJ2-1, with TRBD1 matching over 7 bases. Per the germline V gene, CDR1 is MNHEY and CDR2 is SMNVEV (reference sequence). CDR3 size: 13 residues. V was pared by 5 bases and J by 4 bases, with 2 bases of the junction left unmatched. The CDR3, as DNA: TGTGCCAGCAGTACAGGGGTATACAATGAGCAGTTCTTC. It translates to CASSTGVYNEQFF.

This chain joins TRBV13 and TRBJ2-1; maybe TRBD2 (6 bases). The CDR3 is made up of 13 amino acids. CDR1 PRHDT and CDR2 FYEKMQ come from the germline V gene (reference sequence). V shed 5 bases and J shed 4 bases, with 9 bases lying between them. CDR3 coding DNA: TGTGCCAGCAGCCAGGACTATTACAATGAGCAGTTCTTC. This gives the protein CASSQDYYNEQFF.

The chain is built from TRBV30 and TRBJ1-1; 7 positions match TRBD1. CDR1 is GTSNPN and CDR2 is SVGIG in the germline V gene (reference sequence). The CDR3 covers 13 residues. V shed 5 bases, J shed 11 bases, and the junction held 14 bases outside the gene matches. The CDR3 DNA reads TGTGCCTGGTCCCTCGGACAGGCCCTTGGGGCTTTCTTT. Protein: CAWSLGQALGAFF.

This CDR3 reads CASSGGQGGGWSSYGYTF. CDR3 bases: TGCGCCAGCAGCGGCGGACAGGGCGGCGGGTGGTCCTCTTATGGCTACACCTTC. The V call is TRBV5-1, the J call TRBJ1-2; 8 nucleotides line up with TRBD1. V dropped 4 bases and J dropped 5; count of bases not matched to a gene: 19. Germline CDR1 reads SGHRS; CDR2 reads YFSETQ. The CDR3 covers 18 residues.

CDR3 in amino acids: CASSLGTGLYEQYF. In DNA, the CDR3 is TGTGCCAGCAGCTTAGGGACAGGGCTTTACGAGCAGTACTTC. The J gene is TRBJ2-7, the V gene TRBV13, with 7 bases that match TRBD1. CDR1 and CDR2 (germline): PRHDT, FYEKMQ (reference sequence). The CDR3 has 14 amino acids. Trimming removed 0 bases from V and 4 bases from J; junction bases left unmatched: 3. The full variable domain, rest sourced from reference TRBV13 and TRBJ2-7, is AAGVIQSPRHLIKEKRETATLKCYPIPRHDTVYWYQQGPGQDPQFLISFYEKMQSDKGSIPDRFSAQQFSDYHSELNMSSLELGDSALYFCASSLGTGLYEQYFGPGTRLTVT.

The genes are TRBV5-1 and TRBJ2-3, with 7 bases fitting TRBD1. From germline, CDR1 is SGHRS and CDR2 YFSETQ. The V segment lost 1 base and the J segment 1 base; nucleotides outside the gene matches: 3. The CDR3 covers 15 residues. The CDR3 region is CASSLIDRGTDTQYF. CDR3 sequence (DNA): TGCGCCAGCAGCTTGATTGACAGGGGCACAGATACGCAGTATTTT.

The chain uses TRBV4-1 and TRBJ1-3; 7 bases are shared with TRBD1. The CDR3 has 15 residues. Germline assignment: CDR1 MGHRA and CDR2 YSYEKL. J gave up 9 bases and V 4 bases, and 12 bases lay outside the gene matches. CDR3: CASSPWTGDLRTIYF. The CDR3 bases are TGCGCCAGCAGCCCGTGGACAGGCGACTTGCGCACCATATATTTT.

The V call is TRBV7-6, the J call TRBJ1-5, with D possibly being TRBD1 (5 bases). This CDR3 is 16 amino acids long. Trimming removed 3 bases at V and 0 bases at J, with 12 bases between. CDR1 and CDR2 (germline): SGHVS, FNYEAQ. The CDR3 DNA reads TGTGCCAGCAGCTTCGGCGGGGGTACTAGCAATCAGCCCCAGCATTTT. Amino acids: CASSFGGGTSNQPQHF. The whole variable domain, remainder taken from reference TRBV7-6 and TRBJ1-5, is GAGVSQSPRYKVTKRGQDVALRCDPISGHVSLYWYRQALGQGPEFLTYFNYEAQQDKSGLPNDRFSAERPEGSISTLTIQRTEQRDSAMYRCASSFGGGTSNQPQHFGDGTRLSIL.

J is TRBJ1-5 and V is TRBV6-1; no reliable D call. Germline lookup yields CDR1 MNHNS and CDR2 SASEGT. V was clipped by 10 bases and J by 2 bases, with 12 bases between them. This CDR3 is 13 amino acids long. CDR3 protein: CATFPAGNQPQHF. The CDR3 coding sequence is TGTGCCACCTTTCCGGCGGGCAATCAGCCCCAGCATTTT.

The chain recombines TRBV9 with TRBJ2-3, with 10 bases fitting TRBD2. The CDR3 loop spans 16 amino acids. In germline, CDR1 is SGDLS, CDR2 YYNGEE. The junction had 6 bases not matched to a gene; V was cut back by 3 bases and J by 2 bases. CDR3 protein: CASSARTSGTTDTQYF. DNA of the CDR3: TGTGCCAGCAGCGCTAGGACTAGCGGCACCACAGATACGCAGTATTTT.

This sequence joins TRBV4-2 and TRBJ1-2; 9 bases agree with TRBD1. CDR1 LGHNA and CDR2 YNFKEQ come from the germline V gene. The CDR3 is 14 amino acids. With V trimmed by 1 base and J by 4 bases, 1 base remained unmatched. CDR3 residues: CASSQAGQGYGYTF. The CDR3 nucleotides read TGTGCCAGCAGCCAAGCGGGACAGGGCTATGGCTACACCTTC.

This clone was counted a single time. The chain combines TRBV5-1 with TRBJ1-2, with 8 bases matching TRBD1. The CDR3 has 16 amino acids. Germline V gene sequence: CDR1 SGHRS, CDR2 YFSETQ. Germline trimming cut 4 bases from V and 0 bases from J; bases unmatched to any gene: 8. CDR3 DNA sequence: TGCGCCAGCAGCACCGGACAGGGCGCAACTAACTATGGCTACACCTTC. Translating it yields CASSTGQGATNYGYTF. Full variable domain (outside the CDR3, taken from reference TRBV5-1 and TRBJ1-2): KAGVTQTPRYLIKTRGQQVTLSCSPISGHRSVSWYQQTPGQGLQFLFEYFSETQRNKGNFPGRFSGRQFSNSRSEMNVSTLELGDSALYLCASSTGQGATNYGYTFGSGTRLTVV.

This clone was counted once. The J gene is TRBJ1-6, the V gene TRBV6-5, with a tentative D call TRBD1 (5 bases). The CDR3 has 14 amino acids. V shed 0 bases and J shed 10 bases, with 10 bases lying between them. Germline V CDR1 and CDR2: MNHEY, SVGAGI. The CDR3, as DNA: TGTGCCAGCAGTTACTCGGGGGGAGGCTCACCCCTCCACTTT. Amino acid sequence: CASSYSGGGSPLHF.

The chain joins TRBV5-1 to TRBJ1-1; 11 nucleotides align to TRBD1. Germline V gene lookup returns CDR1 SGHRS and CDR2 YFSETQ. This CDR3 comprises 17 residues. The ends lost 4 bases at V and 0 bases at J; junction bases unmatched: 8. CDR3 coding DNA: TGCGCCAGCAGCGGGGGGACAGGGGGTATCATGAACACTGAAGCTTTCTTT. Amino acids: CASSGGTGGIMNTEAFF.

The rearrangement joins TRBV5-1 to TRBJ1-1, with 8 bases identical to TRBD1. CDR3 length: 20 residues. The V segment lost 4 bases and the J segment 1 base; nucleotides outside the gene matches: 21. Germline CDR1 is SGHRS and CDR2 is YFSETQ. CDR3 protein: CASSMPGEQGGSIWNTEAFF. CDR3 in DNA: TGCGCCAGCAGCATGCCCGGGGAACAGGGGGGTTCTATTTGGAACACTGAAGCTTTCTTT.

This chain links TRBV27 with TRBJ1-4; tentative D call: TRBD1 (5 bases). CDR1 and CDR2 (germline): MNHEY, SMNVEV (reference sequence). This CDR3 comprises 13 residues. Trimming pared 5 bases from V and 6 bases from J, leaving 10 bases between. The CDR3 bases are TGTGCCAGCAGTCCTTGGGGCGATGAAAAACTGTTTTTT. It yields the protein CASSPWGDEKLFF.

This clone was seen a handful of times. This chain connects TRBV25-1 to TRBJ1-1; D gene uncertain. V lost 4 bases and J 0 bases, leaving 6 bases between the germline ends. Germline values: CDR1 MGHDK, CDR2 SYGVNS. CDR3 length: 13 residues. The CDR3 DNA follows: TGTGCCAGCAGTGGACTCTTGAACACTGAAGCTTTCTTT. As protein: CASSGLLNTEAFF.

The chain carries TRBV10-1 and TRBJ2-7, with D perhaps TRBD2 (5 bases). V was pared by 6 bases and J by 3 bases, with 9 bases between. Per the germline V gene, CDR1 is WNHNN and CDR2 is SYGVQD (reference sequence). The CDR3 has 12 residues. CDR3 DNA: TGCGCCAGCAGCGCCGGACTCTACGAGCAGTACTTC. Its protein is CASSAGLYEQYF.

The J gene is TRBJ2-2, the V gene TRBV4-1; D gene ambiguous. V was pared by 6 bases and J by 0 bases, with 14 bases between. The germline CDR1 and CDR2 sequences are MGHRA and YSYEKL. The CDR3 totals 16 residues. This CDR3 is CASSPTEFANTGELFF. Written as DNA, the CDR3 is TGCGCCAGCAGTCCCACAGAGTTTGCGAACACCGGGGAGCTGTTTTTT.

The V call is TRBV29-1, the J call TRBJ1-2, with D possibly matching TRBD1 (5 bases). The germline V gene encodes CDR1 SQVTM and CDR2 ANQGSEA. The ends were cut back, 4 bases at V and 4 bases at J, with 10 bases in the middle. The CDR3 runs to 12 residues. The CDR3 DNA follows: TGCAGCGTTGGTGGGGGGTCCTATGGCTACACCTTC. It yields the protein CSVGGGSYGYTF.